This entry describes one T cell receptor (beta chain). Its specificity is unknown. Clones were read by immunoSEQ multiplex PCR, and TCRdb kept only the in-frame ones, dropping some. The sample holds around 160,000 clones, 75% to 85% seen once. The sample is drawn from a study of T cell responses to AZD1222 COVID-19 vaccine. Whole-study findings and limits: Most donors were white British and more were female, and clonal diversity was possibly underestimated.

The germline gives CDR1 LGHDT, CDR2 YNNKEL (reference sequence). The V gene lost 0 bases and the J gene lost 2 bases, with 8 bases spanning the gap. This CDR3 spans 15 amino acids. The sample here was peripheral blood, taken on day 0 of MenACWY control vaccination. The clonotype originates from an adult in good health. J is TRBJ1-5 and V is TRBV3-1 (or the pseudogene TRBV3-2), with D perhaps TRBD1 (5 bases). Here the CDR3 DNA reads TGTGCCAGCAGCCAAGATTTGGGGGGCAATCAGCCCCAGCATTTT. Encoded protein: CASSQDLGGNQPQHF.